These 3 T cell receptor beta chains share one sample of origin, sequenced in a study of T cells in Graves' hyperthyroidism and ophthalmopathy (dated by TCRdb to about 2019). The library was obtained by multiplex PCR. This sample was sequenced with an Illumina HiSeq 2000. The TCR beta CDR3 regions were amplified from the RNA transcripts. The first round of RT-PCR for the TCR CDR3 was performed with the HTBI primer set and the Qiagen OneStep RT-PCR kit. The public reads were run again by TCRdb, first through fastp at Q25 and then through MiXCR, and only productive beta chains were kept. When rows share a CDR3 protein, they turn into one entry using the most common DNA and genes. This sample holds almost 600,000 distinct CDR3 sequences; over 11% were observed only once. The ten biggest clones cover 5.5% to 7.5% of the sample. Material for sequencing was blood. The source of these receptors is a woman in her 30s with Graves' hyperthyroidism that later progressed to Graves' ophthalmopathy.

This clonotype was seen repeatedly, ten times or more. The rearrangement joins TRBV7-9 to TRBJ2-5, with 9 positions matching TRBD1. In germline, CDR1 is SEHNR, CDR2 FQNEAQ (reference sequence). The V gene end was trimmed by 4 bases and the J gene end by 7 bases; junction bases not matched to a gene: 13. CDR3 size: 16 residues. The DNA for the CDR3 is TGTGCCAGCAGCTCTAAGGTCAGGACAGGGGAGGGGACCCAGTACTTC. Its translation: CASSSKVRTGEGTQYF.

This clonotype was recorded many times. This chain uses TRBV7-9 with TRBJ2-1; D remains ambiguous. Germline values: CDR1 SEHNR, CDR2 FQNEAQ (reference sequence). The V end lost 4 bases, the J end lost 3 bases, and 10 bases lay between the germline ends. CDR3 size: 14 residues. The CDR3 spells CASSSSIYYNEQFF. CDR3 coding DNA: TGTGCCAGCAGCTCCTCAATCTACTACAATGAGCAGTTCTTC.

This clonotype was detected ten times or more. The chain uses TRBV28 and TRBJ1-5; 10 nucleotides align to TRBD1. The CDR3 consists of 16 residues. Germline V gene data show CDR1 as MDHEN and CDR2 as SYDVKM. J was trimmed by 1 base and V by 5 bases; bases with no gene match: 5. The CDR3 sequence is CASSTRDRGSNQPQHF. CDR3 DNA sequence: TGTGCCAGCAGTACACGGGACAGGGGAAGCAATCAGCCCCAGCATTTT.